The present TCR beta chain was sequenced within a study of tumor-infiltrating lymphocytes in localized non-small cell lung cancer. Study context: Patients included smokers and never-smokers with various histologies, some sampled after neoadjuvant chemotherapy. Resected tumor was paired with non-adjacent uninvolved lung from the same patient.

With respect to this clone: Its antigen is unidentified.

Findings and limits, study-wide: TCRbeta sequencing showed higher T cell infiltration in tumors than uninvolved lung.

Germline V gene sequence: CDR1 LNHDA, CDR2 SQIVND (reference sequence). V lost 1 base and J lost 2, with 9 bases in between. The CDR3 totals 15 residues. Repertoires were generated with immunoSEQ multiplex PCR, while TCRdb's copy carries only in-frame clones and drops some. The table includes around 3,200 clones, around 50% detected once. The material sequenced was uninvolved lung tissue not adjacent to the tumor. The chain has TRBV19 and TRBJ1-5; D call uncertain. This clonotype originated in a human donor with non-small cell lung cancer. The CDR3 nucleotides are TGTGCCAGTAGTATAGGGGGTTTGGGCAATCAGCCCCAGCATTTT. It codes for CASSIGGLGNQPQHF.